A selection of T cell receptor beta chains follows, all from one sample in a study of T cell responses to AZD1222 COVID-19 vaccine. Data came from immunoSEQ multiplex PCR; TCRdb stores just in-frame clones and leaves some out. The sample lists 130,000 to 150,000 clones, more than 85% seen once, with 1.4% to 1.5% in the top ten. The material was peripheral blood, obtained on day 0 of AZD1222 vaccination. These receptors were collected from an adult in good health. CDR3s include the opening cysteine and the closing phenylalanine or tryptophan. D genes are given only for firm matches. Rows give clone size only sometimes, using once, few, many, or a class for an expanded clone.

CDR3nt: TGTGCCAGCAGTTCTTTCCTCGGGGTCCAAGAGACCCAGTACTTC; CDR3aa: CASSSFLGVQETQYF; len: 15; j_gene: TRBJ2-5; d_gene: NA; v_gene: TRBV3-1/TRBV3-2; abundance: NA
CDR3nt: TGTGCCAGCAGGGTCACAGGTTACAATGAGCAGTTCTTC; CDR3aa: CASRVTGYNEQFF; len: 13; j_gene: TRBJ2-1; d_gene: NA; v_gene: TRBV27; abundance: few
CDR3nt: TGTGCCAGCAGTTACTCCAACTGGGACGGCGACTATGGCTACACCTTC; CDR3aa: CASSYSNWDGDYGYTF; len: 16; j_gene: TRBJ1-2; d_gene: NA; v_gene: TRBV6-2/TRBV6-3; abundance: NA
CDR3nt: TGTGCCAGCAGCCGCGCCGGGAGAGCGGGAGGCTACGCTGAGCAGTTCTTC; CDR3aa: CASSRAGRAGGYAEQFF; len: 17; j_gene: TRBJ2-1; d_gene: TRBD2; v_gene: TRBV7-3; abundance: NA
CDR3nt: TGCGCCAGCAGCTCCTTAGCGGAAGAGACCCAGTACTTC; CDR3aa: CASSSLAEETQYF; len: 13; j_gene: TRBJ2-5; d_gene: NA; v_gene: TRBV5-1; abundance: NA
CDR3nt: TGTGCCAGCAGGTCCGGGACTAGCGGGAGGGCCCCGGCCGAGCAGTACTTC; CDR3aa: CASRSGTSGRAPAEQYF; len: 17; j_gene: TRBJ2-7; d_gene: TRBD2; v_gene: TRBV14; abundance: NA
CDR3nt: TGTGCCAGCAGCTTATCCACCGGGAGCTCCTACAATGAGCAGTTCTTC; CDR3aa: CASSLSTGSSYNEQFF; len: 16; j_gene: TRBJ2-1; d_gene: NA; v_gene: TRBV7-2; abundance: NA
CDR3nt: TGTGCCAGTGCCCCCCAACAATCCTACGAGCAGTACTTC; CDR3aa: CASAPQQSYEQYF; len: 13; j_gene: TRBJ2-7; d_gene: NA; v_gene: TRBV19; abundance: NA
CDR3nt: TGTGCCAGCTCACCACCGTATCCACGATACGAGCAGTACTTC; CDR3aa: CASSPPYPRYEQYF; len: 14; j_gene: TRBJ2-7; d_gene: NA; v_gene: TRBV18; abundance: NA
CDR3nt: TGTGCCAGCAGCGGATTCGACAATCAGCCCCAGCATTTT; CDR3aa: CASSGFDNQPQHF; len: 13; j_gene: TRBJ1-5; d_gene: NA; v_gene: TRBV7-9; abundance: NA
CDR3nt: TGTGCCAGCAGCCCCCCGGACAGGACAGCTGATGGCTACACCTTC; CDR3aa: CASSPPDRTADGYTF; len: 15; j_gene: TRBJ1-2; d_gene: TRBD1; v_gene: TRBV7-2; abundance: NA
CDR3nt: TGTGCCATCCACGGGGCAGCTAACACTGAAGCTTTCTTT; CDR3aa: CAIHGAANTEAFF; len: 13; j_gene: TRBJ1-1; d_gene: NA; v_gene: TRBV10-3; abundance: NA
CDR3nt: TGTGCCATCAATAGATCCGGGGGGCTGAGCACTGAAGCTTTCTTT; CDR3aa: CAINRSGGLSTEAFF; len: 15; j_gene: TRBJ1-1; d_gene: NA; v_gene: TRBV10-3; abundance: NA
CDR3nt: TGCGCCAGCAGTGAGGCAGGGACCTCCTACAATGAGCAGTTCTTC; CDR3aa: CASSEAGTSYNEQFF; len: 15; j_gene: TRBJ2-1; d_gene: NA; v_gene: TRBV10-2; abundance: NA
CDR3nt: TGTGCCAGCAGCCAACCCCCCCTGCTAGCTGAAGCTTTCTTT; CDR3aa: CASSQPPLLAEAFF; len: 14; j_gene: TRBJ1-1; d_gene: NA; v_gene: TRBV7-2; abundance: NA
CDR3nt: TGTGCCAGCAGCCCACGGACAGGGCAGATTAATGAGCAGTTCTTC; CDR3aa: CASSPRTGQINEQFF; len: 15; j_gene: TRBJ2-1; d_gene: TRBD1; v_gene: TRBV11-3; abundance: NA
CDR3nt: TGTGCCAGCAGAGCGTTAGTGGCTATAGATACGCAGTATTTT; CDR3aa: CASRALVAIDTQYF; len: 14; j_gene: TRBJ2-3; d_gene: NA; v_gene: TRBV7-9; abundance: NA
CDR3nt: TGTGCCAGCAGCTCCCAATACGGAGGGAACGATGAGCAGTACTTC; CDR3aa: CASSSQYGGNDEQYF; len: 15; j_gene: TRBJ2-7; d_gene: NA; v_gene: TRBV7-2; abundance: NA
CDR3nt: TGTGCCAGCAGCAGGACAGGGGGTTATCAGCCCCAGCATTTT; CDR3aa: CASSRTGGYQPQHF; len: 14; j_gene: TRBJ1-5; d_gene: TRBD1; v_gene: TRBV6-6; abundance: NA
CDR3nt: TGTGCCAGCAGTTTAGAGTCGAGTACCAATCAGCCCCAGCATTTT; CDR3aa: CASSLESSTNQPQHF; len: 15; j_gene: TRBJ1-5; d_gene: NA; v_gene: TRBV6-2/TRBV6-3; abundance: NA
CDR3nt: TGTGCCAGCAGTTACTCGGCAGGTAGCAATCAGCCCCAGCATTTT; CDR3aa: CASSYSAGSNQPQHF; len: 15; j_gene: TRBJ1-5; d_gene: NA; v_gene: TRBV6-5; abundance: NA
CDR3nt: TGTGCCATCAGCCAACAGGGGAACTACGAGCAGTACTTC; CDR3aa: CAISQQGNYEQYF; len: 13; j_gene: TRBJ2-7; d_gene: TRBD1; v_gene: TRBV10-3; abundance: NA
CDR3nt: TGCGCCAGCAGCGATGTGTCTGTCGGTCAGCCCCAGCATTTT; CDR3aa: CASSDVSVGQPQHF; len: 14; j_gene: TRBJ1-5; d_gene: NA; v_gene: TRBV4-1; abundance: NA
CDR3nt: TGTGCCAGCAGTGACGGTAAGCGGGAGGTTATTATACATGGGCAGTTCTTC; CDR3aa: CASSDGKREVIIHGQFF; len: 17; j_gene: TRBJ2-1; d_gene: TRBD2; v_gene: TRBV6-4; abundance: NA
CDR3nt: TGTGCCACCAGAGGGACAAATTCCTACGAGCAGTACTTC; CDR3aa: CATRGTNSYEQYF; len: 13; j_gene: TRBJ2-7; d_gene: NA; v_gene: TRBV24-1; abundance: NA
CDR3nt: TGTGCCAGCAGCGTAGCTAGAATGAATGAGCAGTTCTTC; CDR3aa: CASSVARMNEQFF; len: 13; j_gene: TRBJ2-1; d_gene: NA; v_gene: TRBV9; abundance: NA
CDR3nt: TGTGCCAGTAGTATAGATCCTCCCGGGACAGGGGTTCGGACTGAAGCTTTCTTT; CDR3aa: CASSIDPPGTGVRTEAFF; len: 18; j_gene: TRBJ1-1; d_gene: TRBD1; v_gene: TRBV19; abundance: NA
CDR3nt: TGTGCCACCTTGGGATTAGCGAGCACCGGGGAGCTGTTTTTT; CDR3aa: CATLGLASTGELFF; len: 14; j_gene: TRBJ2-2; d_gene: NA; v_gene: TRBV24-1; abundance: NA
CDR3nt: TGTGCCAGCAGTTTGACAGGGTACTCCACTGAAGCTTTCTTT; CDR3aa: CASSLTGYSTEAFF; len: 14; j_gene: TRBJ1-1; d_gene: TRBD1; v_gene: TRBV6-2/TRBV6-3; abundance: NA
CDR3nt: TGTGCCAGCAGGCCTCAGGGGCGGACTAATGAAAAACTGTTTTTT; CDR3aa: CASRPQGRTNEKLFF; len: 15; j_gene: TRBJ1-4; d_gene: NA; v_gene: TRBV5-6; abundance: NA
CDR3nt: TGTGCCAGCAGCTTAAACCCAGGCTCCTACGAGCAGTACTTC; CDR3aa: CASSLNPGSYEQYF; len: 14; j_gene: TRBJ2-7; d_gene: NA; v_gene: TRBV7-2; abundance: NA
CDR3nt: TGTGCCATCAGTGAGGACCGCAGGGGGGGTACGCAGTATTTT; CDR3aa: CAISEDRRGGTQYF; len: 14; j_gene: TRBJ2-3; d_gene: NA; v_gene: TRBV10-3; abundance: once
CDR3nt: TGTGCCAGCAGGGAGGGGCCTCGCCACGAGACCCAGTACTTC; CDR3aa: CASREGPRHETQYF; len: 14; j_gene: TRBJ2-5; d_gene: NA; v_gene: TRBV13; abundance: NA
CDR3nt: TGTGCCAGCTCCCCGGGAGGGGAAGCTTTCTTT; CDR3aa: CASSPGGEAFF; len: 11; j_gene: TRBJ1-1; d_gene: NA; v_gene: TRBV18; abundance: NA
CDR3nt: TGTGCCAGCAGCTTAGGGGGGGGGCCCAATGAGCAGTTCTTC; CDR3aa: CASSLGGGPNEQFF; len: 14; j_gene: TRBJ2-1; d_gene: NA; v_gene: TRBV7-2; abundance: NA
CDR3nt: TGTGCCAGCAGTTCCGGACAGGGACTACTTTACGAGCAGTACTTC; CDR3aa: CASSSGQGLLYEQYF; len: 15; j_gene: TRBJ2-7; d_gene: NA; v_gene: TRBV27; abundance: NA
CDR3nt: TGCGCCAGCAGCCAAGAAGGGACAGAAAGGGAGCTGTTTTTT; CDR3aa: CASSQEGTERELFF; len: 14; j_gene: TRBJ2-2; d_gene: TRBD1; v_gene: TRBV4-3; abundance: NA
CDR3nt: TGTGCCAGCAGTTCCTACCGGACGGTTGAGACCCAGTACTTC; CDR3aa: CASSSYRTVETQYF; len: 14; j_gene: TRBJ2-5; d_gene: NA; v_gene: TRBV6-5; abundance: once
CDR3nt: TGTGCCAGCAGTGAGAGGGAGGGTGATCAGCCCCAGCATTTT; CDR3aa: CASSEREGDQPQHF; len: 14; j_gene: TRBJ1-5; d_gene: NA; v_gene: TRBV2; abundance: NA
CDR3nt: TGTGCCAGCAGCTTAGATGCGACCCCGGGGGAGACCCAGTACTTC; CDR3aa: CASSLDATPGETQYF; len: 15; j_gene: TRBJ2-5; d_gene: NA; v_gene: TRBV7-2; abundance: NA
CDR3nt: TGTGCCAGCAAAGCCTTTCAGCCCCAGCATTTT; CDR3aa: CASKAFQPQHF; len: 11; j_gene: TRBJ1-5; d_gene: NA; v_gene: TRBV21-1; abundance: NA
CDR3nt: TGTGCCAGCAGCCCACCGGGACGACATGGCTACACCTTC; CDR3aa: CASSPPGRHGYTF; len: 13; j_gene: TRBJ1-2; d_gene: NA; v_gene: TRBV27; abundance: NA
CDR3nt: TGTGCCAGCAGCTTTGAAGCGGGGTCAAGCACAGATACGCAGTATTTT; CDR3aa: CASSFEAGSSTDTQYF; len: 16; j_gene: TRBJ2-3; d_gene: TRBD2; v_gene: TRBV3-1/TRBV3-2; abundance: once
CDR3nt: TGTGCCAGCCGCGTAGGGGGACAACAAGAGACCCAGTACTTC; CDR3aa: CASRVGGQQETQYF; len: 14; j_gene: TRBJ2-5; d_gene: NA; v_gene: TRBV28; abundance: NA